This T cell receptor (beta chain) was recorded in a study of T-cell reconstitution after alpha-beta-depleted transplantation in children. This clonotype was seen more than once but under ten times. Germline V gene sequence: CDR1 SGHTA, CDR2 FQGNSA. Trimming removed 0 bases from V and 3 bases from J, with 11 bases in between. The CDR3 totals 15 residues. Preparing the TCRbeta library involved the use of unique molecular identifiers. MiXCR, applied by TCRdb to the PCR reads, yields one record per CDR3 protein. Among roughly 590,000 distinct CDR3 sequences listed, around 17% were seen once. V usage is TRBV7-2 and J usage is TRBJ1-2, with unresolved D. The clonotype was recovered from a human donor who donated a stem cell graft to a child with acute myeloid leukemia. Sample: PBMCs from the stem cell graft donor, taken from the stem cell graft. CDR3 in amino acids: CASSLALSGYYGYTF. CDR3 bases: TGTGCCAGCAGCTTAGCGTTGTCGGGGTACTATGGCTACACCTTC.